This is a list of T cell receptor beta chains from one sample in a study of cytotoxic CD8 clonotypes in ibrutinib-treated CLL. Assay: immunoSEQ multiplex PCR; the TCRdb copy retains only in-frame clones and omits some. The sample consists of around 130,000 clones, around 84% of them appearing once. The sample consisted of PBMCs, taken after 24 months of ibrutinib treatment. The origin of the receptors is a human donor with chronic lymphocytic leukemia. Each CDR3 is given with its conserved first and last residue. The D gene is left open where the match is weak. Clone size, where shown, is once, few, many, or a class for clones that have expanded.

NA | TRBJ1-6 | TRBV5-6 | TRBD1 | CASSSGDRGLSVFSPLHF | TGTGCCAGCAGCTCTGGGGACAGGGGCTTATCTGTTTTTTCACCCCTCCACTTT
NA | TRBJ2-5 | TRBV9 | TRBD2 | CASSVGLAGGGETQYF | TGTGCCAGCAGCGTAGGACTAGCGGGGGGAGGAGAGACCCAGTACTTC
NA | TRBJ2-7 | TRBV30 | NA | CAWRQGPHEQYF | TGTGCCTGGCGGCAGGGGCCCCACGAGCAGTACTTC
few | TRBJ1-2 | TRBV19 | NA | CASSYRDGEYGYTF | TGTGCCAGTAGTTACCGGGACGGTGAATATGGCTACACCTTC
NA | TRBJ2-7 | TRBV11-2 | TRBD1 | CASSSTGDYEQYF | TGTGCCAGCAGCTCGACAGGGGACTACGAGCAGTACTTC
NA | TRBJ2-5 | TRBV7-3 | TRBD1 | CASSNRDSKETQYF | TGTGCCAGCAGCAACCGGGACAGCAAAGAGACCCAGTACTTC
NA | TRBJ1-1 | TRBV18 | NA | CASSRQGAGTEAFF | TGTGCCAGCTCGCGTCAAGGGGCCGGGACTGAAGCTTTCTTT
NA | TRBJ1-1 | TRBV28 | NA | CASSLIMNTEAFF | TGTGCCAGCAGTTTAATTATGAACACTGAAGCTTTCTTT
NA | TRBJ1-1 | TRBV5-4 | TRBD1 | CASSPPARGRFGNTEAFF | TGTGCCAGCAGCCCACCGGCAAGGGGGCGCTTTGGGAACACTGAAGCTTTCTTT
NA | TRBJ2-1 | TRBV30 | NA | CAWSVLPRHSYNEQFF | TGTGCCTGGAGTGTACTGCCGCGGCATTCCTACAATGAGCAGTTCTTC
NA | TRBJ2-2 | TRBV7-9 | TRBD2 | CASSSRGGRNTGELFF | TGTGCCAGCAGCTCCCGGGGGGGTCGGAACACCGGGGAGCTGTTTTTT
NA | TRBJ2-7 | TRBV5-6 | NA | CASSLGTGYHEQYF | TGTGCCAGCAGCTTGGGAACAGGGTACCACGAGCAGTACTTC
few | TRBJ2-5 | TRBV2 | NA | CASSLALLETQYF | TGTGCCAGTTCCCTAGCTCTCCTAGAGACCCAGTACTTC
NA | TRBJ1-2 | TRBV9 | NA | CASSPSDRNYGYTF | TGTGCCAGCAGCCCGTCGGACAGAAACTATGGCTACACCTTC
NA | TRBJ2-3 | TRBV19 | TRBD1 | CASSIVTGWTDTQYF | TGTGCCAGTAGTATAGTGACAGGGTGGACAGATACGCAGTATTTT
NA | TRBJ2-3 | TRBV28 | TRBD1 | CASSQGGQAPDTQYF | TGTGCCAGCAGCCAAGGGGGACAGGCGCCAGATACGCAGTATTTT
NA | TRBJ1-5 | TRBV12-5 | NA | CASGLVGQPQHF | TGTGCTAGTGGTTTGGTGGGGCAGCCCCAGCATTTT
NA | TRBJ2-4 | TRBV7-9 | TRBD2 | CASSLLAGGLSTAKNIQYF | TGTGCCAGCAGCTTACTAGCGGGGGGGCTAAGTACAGCCAAAAACATTCAGTACTTC
once | TRBJ2-3 | TRBV7-2 | NA | CASSLQSSTDTQYF | TGTGCCAGCAGCTTGCAATCTAGCACAGATACGCAGTATTTT
few | TRBJ1-2 | TRBV2 | TRBD1 | CASKDRVSDYGYTF | TGTGCCAGTAAGGACAGGGTTAGTGACTATGGCTACACCTTC
once | TRBJ1-4 | TRBV7-2 | TRBD1 | CASSPNRGGEKLFF | TGTGCCAGCAGCCCAAACAGGGGCGGAGAAAAACTGTTTTTT
NA | TRBJ2-2 | TRBV9 | TRBD2 | CASSVDLLAGGDNTGELFF | TGTGCCAGCAGCGTAGACCTGCTAGCGGGGGGCGACAACACCGGGGAGCTGTTTTTT
NA | TRBJ1-2 | TRBV6-5 | NA | CASSREGVYGYTF | TGTGCCAGCAGTAGGGAGGGGGTATATGGCTACACCTTC
NA | TRBJ1-6 | TRBV7-2 | NA | CASSLARTANNSPLHF | TGTGCCAGCAGCTTAGCGCGGACAGCTAATAATTCACCCCTCCACTTT
NA | TRBJ2-2 | TRBV19 | NA | CASSITGSTGELFF | TGTGCCAGTAGTATAACAGGGTCTACCGGGGAGCTGTTTTTT
few | TRBJ2-5 | TRBV28 | NA | CATDAPGRAETQYF | TGTGCCACCGACGCCCCCGGCAGGGCAGAGACCCAGTACTTC
NA | TRBJ1-1 | TRBV6-1 | NA | CASTLRGGFTEAFF | TGTGCCAGCACCCTCAGGGGAGGTTTTACTGAAGCTTTCTTT
few | TRBJ1-1 | TRBV5-1 | TRBD1 | CASSSSQGVGTEAFF | TGCGCCAGCAGCTCGTCACAGGGGGTTGGCACTGAAGCTTTCTTT
NA | TRBJ1-2 | TRBV29-1 | NA | CSVGQNYGYTF | TGCAGCGTTGGGCAGAACTATGGCTACACCTTC
NA | TRBJ2-5 | TRBV5-1 | NA | CASARGEQETQYF | TGCGCCAGCGCTAGGGGGGAACAAGAGACCCAGTACTTC
NA | TRBJ2-5 | TRBV7-7 | TRBD2 | CASSPRTSGGVETQYF | TGTGCCAGCAGCCCCCGGACTAGCGGGGGAGTAGAGACCCAGTACTTC
NA | TRBJ1-1 | TRBV4-3 | NA | CASSQEPGASNTEAFF | TGCGCCAGCAGCCAAGAGCCCGGGGCGTCGAACACTGAAGCTTTCTTT
NA | TRBJ1-1 | TRBV27 | TRBD1 | CASSLSQGAWNTEAFF | TGTGCCAGCAGTTTATCTCAGGGGGCTTGGAACACTGAAGCTTTCTTT
NA | TRBJ1-5 | TRBV27 | TRBD1 | CASSWQQGQNQPQHF | TGTGCCAGCAGTTGGCAACAGGGGCAAAATCAGCCCCAGCATTTT
NA | TRBJ1-2 | TRBV19 | NA | CASSPGGTGYTF | TGTGCCAGTAGCCCCGGCGGTACGGGCTACACCTTC
NA | TRBJ1-3 | TRBV10-3 | NA | CAISGGNTIYF | TGTGCCATCAGTGGGGGAAACACCATATATTTT
NA | TRBJ2-3 | TRBV7-7 | TRBD2 | CASSPRASGGTQYF | TGTGCCAGCAGCCCCCGCGCCAGCGGGGGAACGCAGTATTTT
NA | TRBJ2-7 | TRBV11-3 | NA | CASSLSGGSYEQYF | TGTGCCAGCAGCTTAAGTGGAGGGTCCTACGAGCAGTACTTC
NA | TRBJ2-2 | TRBV10-3 | NA | CAISEQDLNTGELFF | TGTGCCATCAGTGAGCAGGACCTTAACACCGGGGAGCTGTTTTTT
NA | TRBJ1-2 | TRBV29-1 | NA | CSDCDRSNYGYTF | TGCAGCGATTGTGACAGGTCAAACTATGGCTACACCTTC
NA | TRBJ1-1 | TRBV5-1 | NA | CASRLTEGTEAFF | TGCGCCAGCCGCCTCACGGAGGGAACTGAAGCTTTCTTT
NA | TRBJ2-6 | TRBV19 | NA | CASSISSGANVLTF | TGTGCCAGTAGTATTAGTTCTGGGGCCAACGTCCTGACTTTC
NA | TRBJ2-2 | TRBV18 | TRBD1 | CASSPRGTGKTGELFF | TGTGCCAGCTCACCCCGGGGGACAGGGAAAACCGGGGAGCTGTTTTTT
NA | TRBJ1-5 | TRBV4-3 | NA | CASSPRVGGNQPQHF | TGCGCCAGCAGCCCGCGAGTTGGAGGAAATCAGCCCCAGCATTTT
NA | TRBJ2-7 | TRBV6-6 | NA | CASSYLMGEQYF | TGTGCCAGCAGTTACTTAATGGGTGAGCAGTACTTC
NA | TRBJ1-1 | TRBV28 | TRBD1 | CASSRDRGPEAFF | TGTGCCAGCAGTCGGGACAGGGGTCCTGAAGCTTTCTTT
NA | TRBJ2-7 | TRBV5-6 | NA | CASSLWGYEQYF | TGTGCCAGCAGCTTGTGGGGCTACGAGCAGTACTTC
NA | TRBJ2-5 | TRBV6-5 | NA | CASSYGFGETQYF | TGTGCCAGCAGTTACGGGTTCGGGGAGACCCAGTACTTC
NA | TRBJ2-1 | TRBV5-4 | NA | CASRTQGRDEQFF | TGTGCCAGCAGGACACAGGGGAGGGATGAGCAGTTCTTC
NA | TRBJ1-1 | TRBV7-6 | NA | CASSPGAANTEAFF | TGTGCCAGCAGCCCCGGAGCAGCGAACACTGAAGCTTTCTTT
NA | TRBJ1-2 | TRBV19 | TRBD1 | CASKQGYGYTF | TGTGCCAGTAAACAGGGGTATGGCTACACCTTC
NA | TRBJ2-7 | TRBV6-6 | TRBD2 | CASSSTLAGVAYEQYF | TGTGCCAGCAGTTCCACACTAGCGGGGGTCGCCTACGAGCAGTACTTC
once | TRBJ2-1 | TRBV7-2 | TRBD2 | CASSPGRRGGTEQFF | TGTGCCAGCAGCCCCGGTCGGCGGGGGGGCACTGAGCAGTTCTTC
few | TRBJ1-6 | TRBV2 | NA | CASSEIRGSSPLHF | TGTGCCAGCAGTGAAATTAGGGGAAGTTCACCCCTCCACTTT
NA | TRBJ2-5 | TRBV27 | TRBD2 | CASSYRLAQETQYF | TGTGCCAGCAGTTACAGACTAGCGCAAGAGACCCAGTACTTC
NA | TRBJ2-3 | TRBV5-1 | TRBD2 | CASSLQAGGADTQYF | TGCGCCAGCAGCTTGCAAGCGGGGGGAGCAGATACGCAGTATTTT
NA | TRBJ1-3 | TRBV7-2 | NA | CASSPGGNRNTIYF | TGTGCCAGCAGCCCCGGGGGGAATCGAAACACCATATATTTT